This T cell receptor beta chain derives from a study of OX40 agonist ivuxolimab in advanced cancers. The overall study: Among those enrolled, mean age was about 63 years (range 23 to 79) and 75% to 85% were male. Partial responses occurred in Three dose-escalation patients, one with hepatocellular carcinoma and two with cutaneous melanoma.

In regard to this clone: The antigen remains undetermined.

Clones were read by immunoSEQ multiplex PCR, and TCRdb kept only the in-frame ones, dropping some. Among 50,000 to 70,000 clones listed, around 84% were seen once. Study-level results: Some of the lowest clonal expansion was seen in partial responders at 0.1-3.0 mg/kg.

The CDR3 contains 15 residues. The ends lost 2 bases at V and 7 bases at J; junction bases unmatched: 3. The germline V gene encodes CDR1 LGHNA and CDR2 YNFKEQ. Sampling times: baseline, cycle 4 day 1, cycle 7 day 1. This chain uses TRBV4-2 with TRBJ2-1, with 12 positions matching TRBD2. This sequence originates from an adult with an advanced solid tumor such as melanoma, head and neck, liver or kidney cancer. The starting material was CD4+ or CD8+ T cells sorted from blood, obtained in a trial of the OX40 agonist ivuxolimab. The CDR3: CASSQPGLAGNEQFF. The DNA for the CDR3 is TGTGCCAGCAGCCAACCGGGACTAGCGGGTAATGAGCAGTTCTTC.